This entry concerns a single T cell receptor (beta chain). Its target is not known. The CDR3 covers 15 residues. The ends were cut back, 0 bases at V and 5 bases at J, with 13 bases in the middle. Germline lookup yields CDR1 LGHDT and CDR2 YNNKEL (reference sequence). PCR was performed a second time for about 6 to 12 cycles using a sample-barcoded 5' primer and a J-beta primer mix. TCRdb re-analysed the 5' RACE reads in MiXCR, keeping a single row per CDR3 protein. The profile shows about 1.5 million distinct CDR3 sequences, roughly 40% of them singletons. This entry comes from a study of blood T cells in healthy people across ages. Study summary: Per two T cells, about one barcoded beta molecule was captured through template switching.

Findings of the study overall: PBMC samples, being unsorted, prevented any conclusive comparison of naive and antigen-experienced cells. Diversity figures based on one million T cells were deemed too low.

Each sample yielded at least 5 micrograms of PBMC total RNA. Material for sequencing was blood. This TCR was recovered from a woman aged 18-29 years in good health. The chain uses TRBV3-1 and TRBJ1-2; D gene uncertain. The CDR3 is CASSQETGRRYGYTF. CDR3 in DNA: TGTGCCAGCAGCCAAGAAACCGGGCGCAGGTATGGCTACACCTTC. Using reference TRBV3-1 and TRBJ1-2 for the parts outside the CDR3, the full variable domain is DTAVSQTPKYLVTQMGNDKSIKCEQNLGHDTMYWYKQDSKKFLKIMFSYNNKELIINETVPNRFSPKSPDKAHLNLHINSLELGDSAVYFCASSQETGRRYGYTFGSGTRLTVV.